The 6 T cell receptor beta chains below were found in one sample sequenced in a study of Ad26.COV2.S vaccination and SARS-CoV-2 variants. Assay used: immunoSEQ multiplex PCR; TCRdb lists only in-frame clones, some missing. The sample carries roughly 500,000 clones, around 88% recorded once. The treatment is: about 20 received Ad26.COV2.S at low or high dose, single or two shots; five or six received placebo; per-sample allocation not given. It was on day 63 after the first vaccine or placebo injection that samples were taken. The sample in question was peripheral blood, obtained in a trial of Ad26.COV2.S vaccine versus placebo. The source is a person between 18 and 65 years old who received the Ad26.COV2.S COVID-19 vaccine or a placebo.

The chain carries TRBV5-1 and TRBJ2-1; the D gene could be TRBD1 or TRBD2 (5 bases each). V dropped 7 bases and J dropped 6 bases, with 17 bases sitting between them. This CDR3 spans 14 amino acids. CDR1 is SGHRS, CDR2 YFSETQ, per germline. In nucleotides, the CDR3 is TGCGCCAGCTCGCGGTTAGTTGGGACCAATGAGCAGTTCTTC. It encodes CASSRLVGTNEQFF.

This rearrangement joins TRBV19 to TRBJ1-5; 8 positions agree with TRBD1. J gave up 4 bases and V 6 bases, and 14 bases lay outside the gene matches. CDR3 length: 17 amino acids. CDR1 is LNHDA, CDR2 SQIVND, per germline (reference sequence). The CDR3 sequence is CASSHRPTGAKNQPQHF. CDR3 in DNA: TGTGCCAGTAGCCACAGACCGACAGGGGCCAAAAATCAGCCCCAGCATTTT.

V and J are TRBV7-8 and TRBJ2-1; tentatively, D is TRBD1 or TRBD2 (5 bases each). With 0 bases removed from V and 11 bases from J, the gap between germline ends came to 14 bases. This CDR3 spans 14 amino acids. Germline lookup yields CDR1 SGHVS and CDR2 FQNEAQ. CDR3 in DNA: TGTGCCAGCAGCTTAGCCGGGACGAGCTCCAAGCAGTTCTTC. Its translation: CASSLAGTSSKQFF.

The chain carries TRBV9 and TRBJ2-3; 9 nucleotides line up with TRBD1. CDR3 size: 17 residues. V lost 2 bases, J lost 4 bases, and 11 bases stayed unmatched. Germline V gene data show CDR1 as SGDLS and CDR2 as YYNGEE. The CDR3 loop reads CASSVRGQGLEADTQYF. The CDR3, as DNA: TGTGCCAGCAGCGTCCGGGGACAGGGATTAGAGGCAGATACGCAGTATTTT.

V usage is TRBV7-2 and J usage is TRBJ2-6, with D perhaps TRBD1 (5 bases). The CDR3 is 15 residues long. V lost 2 bases and J 6 bases, leaving 11 bases between the germline ends. Germline V CDR1 and CDR2: SGHTA, FQGNSA. The CDR3: CASSLSPGAANVLTF. The CDR3 DNA reads TGTGCCAGCAGCTTAAGTCCTGGGGCGGCCAACGTCCTGACTTTC.

V and J are TRBV30 and TRBJ1-2; D is undetermined. V lost 4 bases, J lost 2 bases, and 5 bases lay in between. The CDR3 loop spans 11 amino acids. Per the germline V gene, CDR1 is GTSNPN and CDR2 is SVGIG (reference sequence). The CDR3 reads CAWIENYGYTF. The CDR3 coding sequence is TGTGCCTGGATAGAAAACTATGGCTACACCTTC.